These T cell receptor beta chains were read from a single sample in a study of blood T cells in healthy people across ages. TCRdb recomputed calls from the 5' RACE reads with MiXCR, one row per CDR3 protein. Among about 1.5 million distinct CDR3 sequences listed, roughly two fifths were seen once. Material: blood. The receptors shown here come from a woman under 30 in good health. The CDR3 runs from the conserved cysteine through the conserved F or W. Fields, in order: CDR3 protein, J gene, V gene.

cdr3_aa: CASSVGQGVGTQYF
j_call: TRBJ2-5
v_call: TRBV9

cdr3_aa: CSAQNGGAGGDTQYF
j_call: TRBJ2-3
v_call: TRBV20-1

cdr3_aa: CASSPRGGGSYNEQFF
j_call: TRBJ2-1
v_call: TRBV12-3/TRBV12-4

cdr3_aa: CSVGVIAGDNEQYF
j_call: TRBJ2-5
v_call: TRBV29-1

cdr3_aa: CSAFMAGFGGYTF
j_call: TRBJ1-2
v_call: TRBV20-1

cdr3_aa: CASSLEGSGGYTF
j_call: TRBJ1-2
v_call: TRBV5-1

cdr3_aa: CASSVVARGDTQYF
j_call: TRBJ2-3
v_call: TRBV9

cdr3_aa: CASVDGQGDRNGYTF
j_call: TRBJ1-2
v_call: TRBV10-3

cdr3_aa: CASSQFRSRVETQYF
j_call: TRBJ2-5
v_call: TRBV3-1

cdr3_aa: CASKTSANNEQFF
j_call: TRBJ2-1
v_call: TRBV27

cdr3_aa: CASSLEGIGNYGYTF
j_call: TRBJ1-2
v_call: TRBV28

cdr3_aa: CASSKGLAIYNEQYF
j_call: TRBJ2-5
v_call: TRBV6-6

cdr3_aa: CASSLPLAGGRNIQYF
j_call: TRBJ2-4
v_call: TRBV27